These 19 T cell receptor beta chains share one sample of origin, sequenced in a study of Graves' ophthalmopathy and Graves' hyperthyroidism. RNA transcripts served as template for amplifying TCR beta CDR3 sequences. HTBI primers were employed in first-round RT-PCR, then a second-round multiplex PCR followed. From the multiplex PCR reads, TCRdb called clonotypes with MiXCR, one entry per CDR3 protein. The sample shows about 740,000 distinct CDR3 sequences, 40% of them seen only once. Sequencing was performed on peripheral blood. The origin of the receptors is an adult man with Graves' ophthalmopathy.

The sample holds many counts of this clonotype. CDR3 in amino acids: CASSQDRGQRYEQYF. As DNA, the CDR3 is TGTGCCAGCAGCCAAGATCGCGGACAAAGATACGAGCAGTACTTC. This chain links TRBV7-9 with TRBJ2-7; tentatively, D is TRBD1 (5 bases). This CDR3 comprises 15 residues. V was cut by 5 bases and J by 4 bases, with 18 bases left in between. CDR1 SEHNR and CDR2 FQNEAQ come from the germline V gene (reference sequence).

This clonotype was recorded many times. The chain joins TRBV2 to TRBJ1-6, with 9 bases matching TRBD1. This CDR3 has 14 amino acids. The J segment lost 7 bases and the V segment lost 6 bases, leaving 4 bases of the junction unmatched. Germline V gives CDR1 SNHLY, CDR2 FYNNEI. The CDR3 nucleotides are TGTGCCAGCAGAGGACAGGGGACGAATTCACCCCTCCACTTT. As protein: CASRGQGTNSPLHF.

The rearrangement joins TRBV7-9 to TRBJ1-2, with 7 bases identical to TRBD1. V shed 8 bases, J shed 6 bases, and the junction held 12 bases outside the gene matches. From germline, CDR1 is SEHNR and CDR2 FQNEAQ (reference sequence). The CDR3 totals 14 residues. This CDR3 is CASSPFRGLNGYTF. Written as DNA, the CDR3 is TGTGCCAGCTCACCTTTTAGGGGGCTAAATGGCTACACCTTC. Based on the CDR3 plus reference TRBV7-9 and TRBJ1-2, the full variable domain is DTGVSQNPRHKITKRGQNVTFRCDPISEHNRLYWYRQTLGQGPEFLTYFQNEAQLEKSRLLSDRFSAERPKGSFSTLEIQRTEQGDSAMYLCASSPFRGLNGYTFGSGTRLTVV.

This clonotype was detected many times. The V gene is TRBV2, the J gene TRBJ2-5; D might be TRBD1 or TRBD2, each matching 5 bases. The V end was cut by 6 bases, the J end by 4 bases, with 12 bases between. This CDR3 is 13 amino acids long. CDR1 is SNHLY and CDR2 is FYNNEI in the germline V gene. The CDR3 sequence: CASSGDPRETQYF. CDR3 sequence (DNA): TGTGCCAGCAGCGGGGACCCGCGAGAGACCCAGTACTTC.

The V and J genes are TRBV15 and TRBJ1-2; D gene ambiguous. The CDR3 spans 13 residues. Trimming took 3 bases from V and 7 from J, leaving 12 bases between them. Germline CDR1 reads LNHNV; CDR2 reads YYDKDF (reference sequence). The CDR3 nucleotides are TGTGCCACCAGCAGCCAATATGTCAGTGGCTACACCTTC. Amino acid sequence: CATSSQYVSGYTF.

The table lists this clonotype with a few counts. This chain joins TRBV2 and TRBJ2-7, with D perhaps TRBD1 (5 bases). Trimming took off 6 bases at V and 3 bases at J, with 15 bases between the two ends. The germline gives CDR1 SNHLY, CDR2 FYNNEI. This CDR3 contains 14 residues. The CDR3 DNA reads TGTGCCAGCAGCCCAGGGAATTCCGTCTACGAGCAGTACTTC. This translates into CASSPGNSVYEQYF.

This chain links TRBV7-2 with TRBJ2-7; D remains ambiguous. The CDR3 contains 15 residues. Trimming stripped 6 bases from V and 7 bases from J, with 22 bases between. Germline lookup yields CDR1 SGHTA and CDR2 FQGNSA. The CDR3 coding sequence is TGTGCCAGCAGTTACTCGAAGCAGCTTCTTTCAGAGCAGTACTTC. Its translation is CASSYSKQLLSEQYF.

The chain is built from TRBV10-3 and TRBJ2-1; 8 bases are shared with TRBD1. CDR3 length: 13 residues. V gave up 8 bases and J gave up 6 bases; unmatched junction bases: 6. From germline, CDR1 is ENHRY and CDR2 SYGVKD. The CDR3 is CAISTGVGNEQFF. DNA of the CDR3: TGTGCCATCTCGACAGGGGTTGGCAATGAGCAGTTCTTC.

This sequence joins TRBV2 and TRBJ2-3; D is ambiguous. Germline assignment: CDR1 SNHLY and CDR2 FYNNEI. The CDR3 loop spans 15 amino acids. Trimming cost V 1 base and J 1 base, with 9 bases left between them. The CDR3, as DNA: TGTGCCAGCAGTGAAGAACTATTCGGCACAGATACGCAGTATTTT. Translating gives CASSEELFGTDTQYF.

The chain recombines TRBV7-9 with TRBJ2-2; D is ambiguous. The CDR3 loop spans 13 amino acids. Trimming left V 2 bases short and J 6 bases short, with 7 bases between. The germline V gene encodes CDR1 SEHNR and CDR2 FQNEAQ (reference sequence). The CDR3: CASSLPVAGELFF. CDR3 bases: TGTGCCAGCAGCTTACCGGTGGCCGGGGAGCTGTTTTTT. Full variable domain (rest looked up from reference TRBV7-9 and TRBJ2-2): DTGVSQNPRHKITKRGQNVTFRCDPISEHNRLYWYRQTLGQGPEFLTYFQNEAQLEKSRLLSDRFSAERPKGSFSTLEIQRTEQGDSAMYLCASSLPVAGELFFGEGSRLTVL.

The chain is built from TRBV12-5 and TRBJ2-5, with unresolved D. V lost 3 bases, J lost 5 bases, and 10 bases lay in between. Germline lookup yields CDR1 LGHNT and CDR2 FRNRAP. The CDR3 extends over 13 amino acids. The CDR3 here is CASGLSPWETQYF. DNA of the CDR3: TGTGCTAGTGGTTTAAGTCCGTGGGAGACCCAGTACTTC.

The J gene is TRBJ1-6, the V gene TRBV25-1; tentatively, D is TRBD1 (5 bases). The CDR3 is 17 amino acids. V was clipped by 8 bases and J by 4 bases, with 21 bases between them. The germline CDR1 and CDR2 sequences are MGHDK and SYGVNS. In DNA, the CDR3 is TGTGCCAGCTCACCAAAGGGGTGGCAGGAGTATAATTCACCCCTCCACTTT. This sequence encodes CASSPKGWQEYNSPLHF.

This clonotype appeared many times. The chain is built from TRBV7-9 and TRBJ2-7; D may be TRBD1 (6 bases). Trimming left V 5 bases short and J 3 bases short, with 14 bases between. The CDR3 extends over 14 amino acids. Germline V gives CDR1 SEHNR, CDR2 FQNEAQ (reference sequence). The CDR3 DNA reads TGTGCCAGCAGCCTTTCCGCCAGGGGCTACGAGCAGTACTTC. Its protein product is CASSLSARGYEQYF.

Details on this clonotype: Just one base apart from a much larger clone, this may be a read error. This chain connects TRBV2 to TRBJ1-1, with D possibly TRBD1 on 6 matching bases. Looked up from germline, CDR1 is SNHLY and CDR2 is FYNNEI. CDR3 length: 15 amino acids. CDR3 amino acids: CASSDMGGAWTGAFF. The CDR3 region has the DNA TGTGCCAGCAGTGACATGGGGGGCGCATGGACTGGAGCTTTCTTT.

There are a few counts of this clonotype. This rearrangement joins TRBV11-2 to TRBJ1-6; perhaps TRBD1 as D (5 bases). The CDR3 runs to 15 residues. With 7 bases removed from V and 5 bases from J, the gap between germline ends came to 15 bases. Germline CDR1 is SGHAT and CDR2 is FQNNGV. As DNA, the CDR3 is TGTGCCAGCACCACGGGACTTTCAGATAATTCACCCCTCCACTTT. As protein: CASTTGLSDNSPLHF.

This clonotype was picked up many times. The V and J genes are TRBV29-1 and TRBJ1-1; D is ambiguous. The CDR3 is made up of 12 amino acids. The V and J ends lost 4 bases and 3 bases respectively, with 9 bases between them. In germline, CDR1 is SQVTM, CDR2 ANQGSEA. Here the CDR3 DNA reads TGCAGCGTTGGATGGCAGGACACTGAAGCTTTCTTT. Encoded protein: CSVGWQDTEAFF.

The table lists this clonotype with a few counts. The V and J genes are TRBV6-1 and TRBJ1-5; D gene unclear. V was pared by 7 bases and J by 3 bases, with 10 bases between. CDR1 and CDR2 (germline): MNHNS, SASEGT. The CDR3 length is 13 residues. The CDR3, as DNA: TGTGCCAGCATGGGTGTCCTCAATCAGCCCCAGCATTTT. It codes for CASMGVLNQPQHF.

This clonotype was detected a few times. The V gene is TRBV19, the J gene TRBJ2-5, with 7 bases fitting TRBD1. Germline V gene lookup returns CDR1 LNHDA and CDR2 SQIVND (reference sequence). The V gene end was trimmed by 5 bases and the J gene end by 1 base; junction bases not matched to a gene: 10. There are 16 residues in the CDR3. The CDR3 nucleotides are TGTGCCAGTAGTCCGCGGACAGGACAATTCCAAGAGACCCAGTACTTC. The encoded protein is CASSPRTGQFQETQYF. Together with reference TRBV19 and TRBJ2-5, the CDR3 gives the full variable domain: DGGITQSPKYLFRKEGQNVTLSCEQNLNHDAMYWYRQDPGQGLRLIYYSQIVNDFQKGDIAEGYSVSREKKESFPLTVTSAQKNPTAFYLCASSPRTGQFQETQYFGPGTRLLVL.

The chain couples TRBV10-3 to TRBJ1-2; 7 nucleotides line up with TRBD1. From germline, CDR1 is ENHRY and CDR2 SYGVKD. With V trimmed by 2 bases and J by 6 bases, 3 bases remained unmatched. This CDR3 region has 13 residues. The CDR3 region is CAISEQGVNGYTF. As DNA, the CDR3 is TGTGCCATCAGTGAGCAGGGGGTCAATGGCTACACCTTC.